This TCR beta chain originates from a study of T cell responses to AZD1222 COVID-19 vaccine. In the case of this clone: Its cognate antigen is unknown.

V gave up 3 bases and J gave up 5 bases; unmatched junction bases: 9. The germline V gene has CDR1 WSHSY and CDR2 SAAADI. CDR3 length: 15 residues. Only in-frame clones appear in the TCRdb table, and some are missing; sequencing was by immunoSEQ multiplex PCR. Of under 150,000 clones in the sample, about nine tenths were seen once. General study findings and limits: Unmutated regions of variants are reportedly targeted by nearly half of spike-specific TCRs. Recipients of AZD1222 seropositive at baseline numbered only 6 or 7.

This sequence originates from an adult in good health. The sequencing used peripheral blood, collected on day 0 of AZD1222 vaccination. The chain uses TRBV10-2 and TRBJ2-7, with 8 bases lining up with TRBD2. CDR3 sequence: CASSDTSGGVDEQYF. The CDR3 DNA follows: TGCGCCAGCAGTGACACTAGCGGAGGGGTAGACGAGCAGTACTTC.